The source of this T cell receptor beta chain is a study of CD8 T cells in ankylosing spondylitis. Whole-study results and caveats: Apparently characteristic of ankylosing spondylitis blood was a TCR beta motif (about eight highly homologous variants). Clones linked with disease were CD8+ and fairly uncommon in the peripheral blood. Reportedly, matched ankylosing spondylitis synovial fluid was significantly enriched for disease-linked clones.

A quantitative 5'-RACE method, one with molecular barcodes, was used to make TCR beta libraries. TCRdb recomputed calls from the 5' RACE reads with MiXCR, one row per CDR3 protein. The sample lists under 150,000 distinct CDR3 sequences, about a tenth occurring once. V trimming: 4 bases; J trimming: 4 bases; junction bases outside the gene matches: 13. The CDR3 has 16 amino acids. Remarks on this clonotype: Its antigen is still unknown.

This chain links TRBV12-3 or TRBV12-4 with TRBJ2-7, with 7 positions matching TRBD1. The sequenced material came from blood, either unsorted or a sorted T cell fraction (not recorded which). The clonotype originates from a male donor with ankylosing spondylitis or in good health (not recorded which). CDR3 DNA: TGTGCCAGCAGTTCACACGACAGGGATCAAAGATACGAGCAGTACTTC. This encodes CASSSHDRDQRYEQYF.